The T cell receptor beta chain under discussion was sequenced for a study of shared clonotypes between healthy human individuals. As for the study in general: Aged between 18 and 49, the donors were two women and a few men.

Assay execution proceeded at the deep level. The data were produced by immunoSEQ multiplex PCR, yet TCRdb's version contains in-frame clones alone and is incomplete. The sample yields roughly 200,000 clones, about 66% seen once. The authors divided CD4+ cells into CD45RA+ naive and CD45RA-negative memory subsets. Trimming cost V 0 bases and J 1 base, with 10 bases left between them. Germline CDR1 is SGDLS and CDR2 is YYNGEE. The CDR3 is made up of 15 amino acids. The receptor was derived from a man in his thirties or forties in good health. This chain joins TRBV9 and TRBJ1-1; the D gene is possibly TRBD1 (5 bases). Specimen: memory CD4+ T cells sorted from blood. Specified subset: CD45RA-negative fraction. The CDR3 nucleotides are TGTGCCAGCAGCGTAGTCGGGACGGCGAACACTGAAGCTTTCTTT. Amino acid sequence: CASSVVGTANTEAFF.